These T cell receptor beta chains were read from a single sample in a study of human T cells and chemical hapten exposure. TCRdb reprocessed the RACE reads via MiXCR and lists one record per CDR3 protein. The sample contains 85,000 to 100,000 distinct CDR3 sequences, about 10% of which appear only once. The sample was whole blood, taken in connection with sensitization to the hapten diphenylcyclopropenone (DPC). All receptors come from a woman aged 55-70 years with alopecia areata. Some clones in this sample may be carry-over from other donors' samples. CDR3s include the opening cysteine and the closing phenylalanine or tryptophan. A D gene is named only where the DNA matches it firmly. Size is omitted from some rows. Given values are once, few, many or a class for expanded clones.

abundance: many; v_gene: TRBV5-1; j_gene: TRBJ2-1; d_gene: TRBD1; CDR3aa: CASSLGQGANEQFF; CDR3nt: TGCGCCAGCAGCTTAGGACAGGGGGCTAATGAGCAGTTCTTC
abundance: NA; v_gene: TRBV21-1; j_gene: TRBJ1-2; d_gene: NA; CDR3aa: CASSKALRQGDSNYGYTF; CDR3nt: TGTGCCAGCAGCAAGGCCCTGAGGCAGGGGGATTCTAACTATGGCTACACCTTC
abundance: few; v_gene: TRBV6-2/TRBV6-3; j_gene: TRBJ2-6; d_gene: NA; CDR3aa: CASSHAGTWSSGANVLTF; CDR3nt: TGTGCCAGCAGCCATGCCGGGACATGGAGCTCTGGGGCCAACGTCCTGACTTTC
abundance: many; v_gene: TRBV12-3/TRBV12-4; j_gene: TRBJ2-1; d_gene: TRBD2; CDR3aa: CASSPRRFGLAGLQADEQFF; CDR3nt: TGTGCCAGCAGCCCACGAAGGTTTGGACTAGCGGGGTTACAGGCGGATGAGCAGTTCTTC
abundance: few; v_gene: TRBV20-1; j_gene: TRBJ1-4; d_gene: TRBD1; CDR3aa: CSARDPRNRGREKLFF; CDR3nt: TGCAGTGCTAGAGATCCTCGGAACAGGGGAAGAGAAAAACTGTTTTTT
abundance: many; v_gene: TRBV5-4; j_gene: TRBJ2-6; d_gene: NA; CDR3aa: CASRPLTRNPRSGANVLTF; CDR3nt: TGTGCCAGCAGACCTCTAACGCGGAACCCCCGCTCTGGGGCCAACGTCCTGACTTTC
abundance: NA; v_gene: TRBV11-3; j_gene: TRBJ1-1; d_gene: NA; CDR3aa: CASSQQGLNTEAFF; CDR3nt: TGTGCCAGCAGCCAACAGGGCTTGAACACTGAAGCTTTCTTT
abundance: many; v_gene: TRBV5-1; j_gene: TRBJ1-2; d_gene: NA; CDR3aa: CASSLVWDQDGYTF; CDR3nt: TGCGCCAGCAGCTTGGTATGGGATCAGGATGGCTACACCTTC
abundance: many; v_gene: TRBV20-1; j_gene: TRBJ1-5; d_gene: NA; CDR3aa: CSALGDGNQPQHF; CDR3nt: TGCAGTGCACTCGGGGACGGCAATCAGCCCCAGCATTTT
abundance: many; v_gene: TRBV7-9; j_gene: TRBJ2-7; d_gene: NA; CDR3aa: CASSSGTYEQYF; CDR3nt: TGTGCCAGCAGCTCAGGAACTTACGAGCAGTACTTC
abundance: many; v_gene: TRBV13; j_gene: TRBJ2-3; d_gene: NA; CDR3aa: CASSLEERLDTQYF; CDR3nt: TGTGCCAGCAGCTTAGAGGAGCGTTTAGATACGCAGTATTTT
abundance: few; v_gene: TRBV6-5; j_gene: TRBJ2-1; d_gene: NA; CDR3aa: CASSADSYNEQFF; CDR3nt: TGTGCCAGCAGTGCTGACTCCTACAATGAGCAGTTCTTC
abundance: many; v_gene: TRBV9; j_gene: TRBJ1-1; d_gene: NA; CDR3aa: CASSVVTGNTEAFF; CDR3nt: TGTGCCAGCAGCGTAGTGACAGGGAACACTGAAGCTTTCTTT
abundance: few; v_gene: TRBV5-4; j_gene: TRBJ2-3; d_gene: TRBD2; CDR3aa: CASSLRLAGDATDTQYF; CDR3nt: TGTGCCAGCAGCTTGAGGCTAGCGGGGGATGCCACAGATACGCAGTATTTT
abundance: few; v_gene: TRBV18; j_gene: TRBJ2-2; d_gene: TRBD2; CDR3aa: CASSPHGMSGGTTGELFF; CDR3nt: TGTGCCAGCTCACCCCATGGTATGAGCGGGGGGACGACCGGGGAGCTGTTTTTT
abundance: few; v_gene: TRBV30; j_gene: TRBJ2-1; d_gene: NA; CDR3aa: CAWTTAGWSYNEQFF; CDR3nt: TGTGCCTGGACCACGGCGGGGTGGTCCTACAATGAGCAGTTCTTC
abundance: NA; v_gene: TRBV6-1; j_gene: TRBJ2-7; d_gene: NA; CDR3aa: CASTRGGLVYEQYF; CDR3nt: TGTGCCAGCACCCGCGGGGGCTTAGTCTACGAGCAGTACTTC
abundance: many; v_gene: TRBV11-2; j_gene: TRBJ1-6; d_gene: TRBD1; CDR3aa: CASSPGGTSPLHF; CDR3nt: TGTGCCAGCAGCCCAGGGGGTACGTCACCCCTCCACTTT
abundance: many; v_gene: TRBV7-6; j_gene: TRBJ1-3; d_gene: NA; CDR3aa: CAVVARKGNTIYF; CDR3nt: TGTGCCGTGGTGGCAAGGAAGGGAAACACCATATATTTT
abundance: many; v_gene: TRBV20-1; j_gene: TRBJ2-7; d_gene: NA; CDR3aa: CSAARGTSEQYF; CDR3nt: TGCAGTGCTGCCCGTGGCACGTCCGAGCAGTACTTC
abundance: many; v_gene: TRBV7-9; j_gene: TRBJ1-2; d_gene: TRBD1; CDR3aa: CASSLEGQGGYTF; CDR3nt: TGTGCCAGCAGCTTAGAAGGACAGGGAGGCTACACCTTC
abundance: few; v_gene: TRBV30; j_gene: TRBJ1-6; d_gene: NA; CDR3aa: CAWSAMGASPLHF; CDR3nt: TGTGCCTGGAGTGCAATGGGGGCTTCACCCCTCCACTTT
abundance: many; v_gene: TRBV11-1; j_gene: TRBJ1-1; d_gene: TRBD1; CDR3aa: CASSTGQGTEAFF; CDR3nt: TGTGCCAGCAGTACTGGACAGGGCACTGAAGCTTTCTTT
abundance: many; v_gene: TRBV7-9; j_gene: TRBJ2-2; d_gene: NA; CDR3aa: CASSLEGRGRTAGELFF; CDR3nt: TGTGCCAGCAGCTTGGAGGGAAGAGGGAGAACCGCCGGGGAGCTGTTTTTT
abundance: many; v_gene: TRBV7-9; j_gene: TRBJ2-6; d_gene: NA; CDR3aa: CASSLVAAGANVLTF; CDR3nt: TGTGCCAGCAGCTTAGTAGCTGCTGGGGCCAACGTCCTGACTTTC
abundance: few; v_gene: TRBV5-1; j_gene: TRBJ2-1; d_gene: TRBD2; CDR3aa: CASSLDLAGGHNEQFF; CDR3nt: TGCGCCAGCAGCTTGGATCTAGCGGGGGGGCATAATGAGCAGTTCTTC
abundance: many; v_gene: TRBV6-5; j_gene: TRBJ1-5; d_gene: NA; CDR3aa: CASSSVGIQPQHF; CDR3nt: TGTGCCAGCAGTTCGGTGGGGATTCAGCCCCAGCATTTT
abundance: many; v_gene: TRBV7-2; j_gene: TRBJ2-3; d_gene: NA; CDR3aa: CASSFQAGSGTDTQYF; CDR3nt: TGTGCCAGCAGCTTTCAGGCGGGATCTGGTACAGATACGCAGTATTTT
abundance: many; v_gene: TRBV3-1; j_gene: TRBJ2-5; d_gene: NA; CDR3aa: CASSQALGSETQYF; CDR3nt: TGTGCCAGCAGCCAAGCTCTCGGTAGCGAGACCCAGTACTTC
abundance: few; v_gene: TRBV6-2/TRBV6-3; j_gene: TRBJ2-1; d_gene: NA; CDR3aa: CASNRLPYNEQFF; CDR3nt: TGTGCCAGCAATCGACTCCCGTACAATGAGCAGTTCTTC
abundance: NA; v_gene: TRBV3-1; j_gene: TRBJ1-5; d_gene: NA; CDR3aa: CASSQGAGLDQPQHF; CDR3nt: TGTGCCAGCAGCCAAGGGGCCGGGTTGGATCAGCCCCAGCATTTT
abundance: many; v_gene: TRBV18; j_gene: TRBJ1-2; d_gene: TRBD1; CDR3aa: CASSPDRGGYTF; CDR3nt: TGTGCCAGCTCACCGGACAGGGGGGGCTACACCTTC
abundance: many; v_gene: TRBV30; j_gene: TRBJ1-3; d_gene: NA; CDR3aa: CAWIRGSSGNTIYF; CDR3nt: TGTGCCTGGATTCGGGGCTCCTCTGGAAACACCATATATTTT
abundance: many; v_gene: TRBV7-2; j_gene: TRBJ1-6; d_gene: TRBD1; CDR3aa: CASRTHRGGNSPLHF; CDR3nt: TGTGCCAGCAGAACACACAGGGGTGGGAATTCACCCCTCCACTTT
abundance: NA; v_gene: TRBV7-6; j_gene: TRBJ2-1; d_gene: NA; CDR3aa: CASSLDYGVNEQFF; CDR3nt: TGTGCCAGCAGCTTAGACTACGGGGTCAATGAGCAGTTCTTC
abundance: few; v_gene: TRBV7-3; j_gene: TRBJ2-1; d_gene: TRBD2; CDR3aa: CASSLSSGGMVEQFF; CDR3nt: TGTGCCAGCAGCTTAAGTAGCGGGGGGATGGTTGAGCAGTTCTTC
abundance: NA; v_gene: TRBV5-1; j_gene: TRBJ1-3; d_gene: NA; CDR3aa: CASSRSGNTIYF; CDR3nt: TGCGCCAGCAGCCGCTCTGGAAACACCATATATTTT
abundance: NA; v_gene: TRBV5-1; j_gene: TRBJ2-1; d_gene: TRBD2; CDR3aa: CASSLDPSGGLSYNEQFF; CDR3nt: TGCGCCAGCAGCTTGGATCCTAGCGGGGGGCTCTCCTACAATGAGCAGTTCTTC
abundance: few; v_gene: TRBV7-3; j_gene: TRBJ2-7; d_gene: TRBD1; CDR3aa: CASSFGTGAPYEQYF; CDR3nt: TGTGCCAGCAGCTTCGGGACAGGGGCCCCCTACGAGCAGTACTTC
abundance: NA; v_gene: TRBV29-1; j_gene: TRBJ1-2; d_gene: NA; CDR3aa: CSVGWGLYGYTF; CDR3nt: TGCAGCGTTGGTTGGGGACTCTATGGCTACACCTTC
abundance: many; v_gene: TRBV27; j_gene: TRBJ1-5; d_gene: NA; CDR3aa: CASSLTGPSNQPQHF; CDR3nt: TGTGCCAGCAGTTTAACGGGCCCTAGCAATCAGCCCCAGCATTTT
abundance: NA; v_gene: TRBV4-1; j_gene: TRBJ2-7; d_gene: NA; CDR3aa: CASSQVGEQMTCEQYF; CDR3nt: TGCGCCAGCAGCCAAGTTGGGGAACAGATGACTTGCGAGCAGTACTTC
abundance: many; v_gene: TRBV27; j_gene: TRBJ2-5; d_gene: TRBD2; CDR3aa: CASSSGRGQETQYF; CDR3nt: TGTGCCAGCAGTTCAGGGAGGGGACAAGAGACCCAGTACTTC
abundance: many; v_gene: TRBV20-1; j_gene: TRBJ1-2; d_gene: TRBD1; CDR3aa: CSAPTDREFDYGYTF; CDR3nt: TGCAGTGCTCCCACCGACAGGGAGTTTGACTATGGCTACACCTTC
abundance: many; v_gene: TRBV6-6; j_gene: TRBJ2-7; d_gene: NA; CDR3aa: CASGAGPVEQYF; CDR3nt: TGTGCCAGCGGGGCAGGGCCGGTCGAGCAGTACTTC
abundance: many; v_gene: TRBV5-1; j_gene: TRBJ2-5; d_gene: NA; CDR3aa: CASSLSGTYQETQYF; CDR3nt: TGCGCCAGCAGCCTCTCCGGGACGTACCAAGAGACCCAGTACTTC
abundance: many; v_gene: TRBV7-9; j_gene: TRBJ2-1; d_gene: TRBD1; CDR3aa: CASSTWTGKNNEQFF; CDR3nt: TGTGCCAGCAGCACCTGGACAGGGAAAAACAATGAGCAGTTCTTC
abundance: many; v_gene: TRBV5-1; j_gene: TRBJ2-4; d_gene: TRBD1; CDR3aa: CASSQPGTAAIQYF; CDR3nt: TGCGCCAGCAGCCAACCCGGGACAGCGGCTATTCAGTACTTC
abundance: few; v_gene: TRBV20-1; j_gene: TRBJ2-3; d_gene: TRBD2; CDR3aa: CSASMGLVQVDTQYF; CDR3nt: TGCAGTGCTAGTATGGGACTAGTACAGGTAGATACGCAGTATTTT
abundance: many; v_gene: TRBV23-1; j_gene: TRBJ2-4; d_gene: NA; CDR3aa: CASSQSMGFGRAKNIQYF; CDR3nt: TGCGCCAGCAGTCAATCGATGGGTTTCGGGAGAGCCAAAAACATTCAGTACTTC
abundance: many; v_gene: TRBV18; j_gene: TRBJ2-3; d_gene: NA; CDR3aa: CASSPATGSTDTQYF; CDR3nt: TGTGCCAGCTCACCGGCGACGGGAAGCACAGATACGCAGTATTTT
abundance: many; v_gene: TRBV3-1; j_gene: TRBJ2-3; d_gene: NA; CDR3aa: CASSQVARTTDTQYF; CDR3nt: TGTGCCAGCAGCCAAGTCGCCCGGACCACAGATACGCAGTATTTT
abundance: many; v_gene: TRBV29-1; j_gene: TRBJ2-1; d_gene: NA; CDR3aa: CSVEDRGGGVDEQFF; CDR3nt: TGCAGCGTTGAAGATCGAGGGGGAGGGGTGGATGAGCAGTTCTTC
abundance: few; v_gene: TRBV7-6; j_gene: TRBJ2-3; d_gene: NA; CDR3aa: CASSTVGGTDTQYF; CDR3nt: TGTGCCAGCAGCACAGTAGGGGGTACAGATACGCAGTATTTT
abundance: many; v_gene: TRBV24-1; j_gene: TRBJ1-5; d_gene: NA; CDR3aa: CATSQSGVQPQHF; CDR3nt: TGTGCCACCAGTCAAAGTGGAGTTCAGCCCCAGCATTTT
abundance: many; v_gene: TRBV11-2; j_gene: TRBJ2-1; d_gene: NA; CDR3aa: CASSPPPPGRHNEQFF; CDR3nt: TGTGCCAGCAGCCCCCCGCCCCCCGGGCGGCACAATGAGCAGTTCTTC